This paragraph reports one T cell receptor (beta chain). The antigen is undetermined. This sample was included in a study of cytomegalovirus exposure and HLA in healthy donors. CDR1 is ENHRY and CDR2 is SYGVKD in the germline V gene. The CDR3 runs to 14 residues. General study findings and limits: There were several of the most significant clusters that appeared linked to common viral pathogens in a later analysis. A later look showed TCR association rates differing by HLA locus, highest for DRB1 and lowest for HLA-C. Diagnosis of cytomegalovirus status made by the classifier reportedly showed high specificity and sensitivity.

PCR primers comprised 60 Vbeta and 13 Jbeta primers. Profiling relied on immunoSEQ multiplex PCR, and the TCRdb table lists in-frame clones only, not all of them. Found here are roughly 180,000 clones, roughly 81% of them singletons; the top ten hold 4.8%. The specimen sequenced was PBMCs. The gene calls are TRBV10-3 and TRBJ2-5; D unclear. The DNA matches TRBJ2-7 better at its end, which makes the J call doubtful. This clonotype originated in a girl aged 5 to 17 in good health and CMV-seropositive. The CDR3 DNA sequence: TGTGCCATCAGTGAGCGGCAGGATTTTTACGAGCAGTACTTC. This translates into CAISERQDFYEQYF.